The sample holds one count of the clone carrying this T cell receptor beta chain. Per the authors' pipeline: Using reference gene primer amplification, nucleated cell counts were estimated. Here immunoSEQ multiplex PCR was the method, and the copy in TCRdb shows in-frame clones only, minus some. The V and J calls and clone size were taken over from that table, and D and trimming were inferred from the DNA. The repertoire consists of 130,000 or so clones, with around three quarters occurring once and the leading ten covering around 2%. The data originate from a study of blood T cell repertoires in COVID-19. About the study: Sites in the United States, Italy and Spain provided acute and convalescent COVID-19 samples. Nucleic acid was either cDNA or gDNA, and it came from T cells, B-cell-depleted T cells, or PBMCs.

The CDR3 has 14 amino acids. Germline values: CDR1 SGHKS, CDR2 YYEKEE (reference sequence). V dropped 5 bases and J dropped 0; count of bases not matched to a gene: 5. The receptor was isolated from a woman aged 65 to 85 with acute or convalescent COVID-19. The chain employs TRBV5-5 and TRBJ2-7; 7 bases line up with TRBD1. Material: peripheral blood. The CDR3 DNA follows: TGTGCCAGCAGAGGGACAGACGACTCCTACGAGCAGTACTTC. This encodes CASRGTDDSYEQYF. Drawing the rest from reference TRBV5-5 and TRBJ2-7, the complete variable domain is DAGVTQSPTHLIKTRGQQVTLRCSPISGHKSVSWYQQVLGQGPQFIFQYYEKEERGRGNFPDRFSARQFPNYSSELNVNALLLGDSALYLCASRGTDDSYEQYFGPGTRLTVT.